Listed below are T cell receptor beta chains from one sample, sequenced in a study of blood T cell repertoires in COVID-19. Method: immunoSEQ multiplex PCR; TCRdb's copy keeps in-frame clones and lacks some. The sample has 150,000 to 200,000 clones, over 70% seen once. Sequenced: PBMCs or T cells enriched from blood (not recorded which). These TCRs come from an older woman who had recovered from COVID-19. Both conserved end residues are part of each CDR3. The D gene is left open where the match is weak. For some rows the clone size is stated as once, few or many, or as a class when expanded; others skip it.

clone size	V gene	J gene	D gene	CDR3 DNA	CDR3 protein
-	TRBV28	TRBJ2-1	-	TGTGCCAGCAGTTTACTCCGTACTAGGACCAATGAGCAGTTCTTC	CASSLLRTRTNEQFF
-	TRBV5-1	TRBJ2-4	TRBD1	TGCGCCAGCAGCCTCGGACAGGGGGCGAACATTCAGTACTTC	CASSLGQGANIQYF
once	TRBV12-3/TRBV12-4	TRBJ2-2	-	TGTGCCAGCAGTTTATTGGAGTCCGGGGAGCTGTTTTTT	CASSLLESGELFF
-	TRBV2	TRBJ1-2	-	TGTGCCAGCAGTGAAAGGCAGGGGCTTGGCTACACCTTC	CASSERQGLGYTF
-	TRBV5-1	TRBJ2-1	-	TGCGCCACCTCGGACTTCGGATCCTACAATGAGCAGTTCTTC	CATSDFGSYNEQFF
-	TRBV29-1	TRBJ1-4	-	-	CSVEARGKNCFLAPWEKLFF
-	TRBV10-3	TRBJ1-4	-	TGTGCCATCAGTGAGTCGTTGAGCTCAACTAATGAAAAACTGTTTTTT	CAISESLSSTNEKLFF
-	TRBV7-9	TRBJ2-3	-	TGTGCCAGCACCCGTAGCACAGATACGCAGTATTTT	CASTRSTDTQYF
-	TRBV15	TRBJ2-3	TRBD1	TGTGCCACCAGCCGCACATGGGACAGGTCAGATACGCAGTATTTT	CATSRTWDRSDTQYF
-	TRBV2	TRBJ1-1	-	TGTGCCAGCAGCCGGAGGGGGGGAGGAGGTGAAGCTTTCTTT	CASSRRGGGGEAFF
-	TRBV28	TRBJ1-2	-	TGTGCCAGCAGTTCCCACGGCCGGGATGGCTACACCTTC	CASSSHGRDGYTF
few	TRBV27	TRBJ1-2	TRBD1	TGTGCCAGCAGCTTGACAGGGACCGTTAACTATGGCTACACCTTC	CASSLTGTVNYGYTF
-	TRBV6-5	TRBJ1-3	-	TGTGCCAGCAGTTATGGGGCGGCCTCTGGAAACACCATATATTTT	CASSYGAASGNTIYF
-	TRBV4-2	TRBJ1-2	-	TGTGCCAGCAGCCAAGTCACAGGGCGCGACTATGGCTACACCTTC	CASSQVTGRDYGYTF
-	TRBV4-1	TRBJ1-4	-	TGCGCCAGCAGCCAAGAAGGGGGGGCCACTAATGAAAAACTGTTTTTT	CASSQEGGATNEKLFF
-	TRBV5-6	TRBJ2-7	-	TGTGCCAGCAGCCTCTACGCCTACGAGCAGTACTTC	CASSLYAYEQYF
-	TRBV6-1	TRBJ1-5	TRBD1	TGTGCCACCCGGACAGGGGATCAGCCCCAGCATTTT	CATRTGDQPQHF
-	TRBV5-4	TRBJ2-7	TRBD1	TGTGCCAGCAGCTTGGAGGGGACAGCCTACGAGCAGTACTTC	CASSLEGTAYEQYF
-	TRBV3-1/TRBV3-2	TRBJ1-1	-	TGTGCCAGCAGACACGGACAGCCGAACACTGAAGCTTTCTTT	CASRHGQPNTEAFF
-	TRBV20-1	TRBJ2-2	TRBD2	TGCAGTGCTAGTACCGGGGGGTCCACCGGGGAGCTGTTTTTT	CSASTGGSTGELFF
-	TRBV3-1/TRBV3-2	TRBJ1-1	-	TGTGCCAGCAGCACGGGGATAAGAACTTTCTTT	CASSTGIRTFF
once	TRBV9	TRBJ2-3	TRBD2	TGTGCCAGCAGCGTAGGCTGGCTAGCGGGGGGTTCAGATACGCAGTATTTT	CASSVGWLAGGSDTQYF
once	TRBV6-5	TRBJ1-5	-	TGTGCCAGCAGCCCCGGCTTCGGGGACAATCAGCCCCAGCATTTT	CASSPGFGDNQPQHF
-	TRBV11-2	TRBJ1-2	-	TGTGCCAGCAGCTCGGACAGAAACTATGGCTACACCTTC	CASSSDRNYGYTF
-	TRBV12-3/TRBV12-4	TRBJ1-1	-	TGTGCCAGCAGTTTATTGAGAGACACTGAAGCTTTCTTT	CASSLLRDTEAFF
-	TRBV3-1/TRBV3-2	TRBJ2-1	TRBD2	TGTGCCAGCAGCCAATTAGCGGGAGTCAGTAATGAGCAGTTCTTC	CASSQLAGVSNEQFF
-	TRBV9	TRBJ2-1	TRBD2	TGTGCCAGCAGCGTAAGACTAGCGGGAGGCGATGAGCAGTTCTTC	CASSVRLAGGDEQFF